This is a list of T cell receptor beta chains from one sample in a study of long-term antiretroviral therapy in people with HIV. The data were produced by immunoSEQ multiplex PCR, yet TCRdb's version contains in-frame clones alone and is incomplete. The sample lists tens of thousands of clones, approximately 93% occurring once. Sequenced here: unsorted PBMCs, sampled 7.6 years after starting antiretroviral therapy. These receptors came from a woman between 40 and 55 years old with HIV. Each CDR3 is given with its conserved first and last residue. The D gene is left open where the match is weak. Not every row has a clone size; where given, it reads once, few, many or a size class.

cdr3_aa: CASSLSGPQEQFF
cdr3_nt: TGTGCCAGCAGTTTAAGCGGCCCCCAGGAGCAGTTCTTC
v_call: TRBV27
cdr3_length: 13
j_call: TRBJ2-1
d_call: NA
clone_size: NA

cdr3_aa: CASSFRWDTEAFF
cdr3_nt: TGTGCCAGCAGCTTTCGGTGGGACACTGAAGCTTTCTTT
v_call: TRBV5-4
cdr3_length: 13
j_call: TRBJ1-1
d_call: NA
clone_size: NA

cdr3_aa: CASTEWGRDPVSGYTF
cdr3_nt: TGTGCCAGTACAGAGTGGGGCAGGGATCCAGTCAGTGGCTACACCTTC
v_call: TRBV19
cdr3_length: 16
j_call: TRBJ1-2
d_call: NA
clone_size: NA

cdr3_aa: CASSTYLRIGNQPQHF
cdr3_nt: TGTGCCAGTAGTACCTACCTCAGGATAGGCAATCAGCCCCAGCATTTT
v_call: TRBV19
cdr3_length: 16
j_call: TRBJ1-5
d_call: NA
clone_size: NA

cdr3_aa: CASRRSGYSNQPQHF
cdr3_nt: TGTGCCAGCAGGAGATCGGGGTATAGCAATCAGCCCCAGCATTTT
v_call: TRBV27
cdr3_length: 15
j_call: TRBJ1-5
d_call: NA
clone_size: NA

cdr3_aa: CASSLLSPGRQIYTF
cdr3_nt: TGTGCCAGCAGCTTACTATCTCCGGGACGCCAAATCTACACCTTC
v_call: TRBV7-2
cdr3_length: 15
j_call: TRBJ1-2
d_call: NA
clone_size: NA

cdr3_aa: CASSLGTGSDTQYF
cdr3_nt: TGTGCCAGCAGCTTGGGGACAGGGTCGGATACGCAGTATTTT
v_call: TRBV5-6
cdr3_length: 14
j_call: TRBJ2-3
d_call: TRBD1
clone_size: NA

cdr3_aa: CSVVRRPGNTIYF
cdr3_nt: TGCAGCGTTGTGCGGAGACCTGGAAACACCATATATTTT
v_call: TRBV29-1
cdr3_length: 13
j_call: TRBJ1-3
d_call: NA
clone_size: NA

cdr3_aa: CASTGQVNEKLFF
cdr3_nt: TGTGCCAGCACTGGACAGGTTAATGAAAAACTGTTTTTT
v_call: TRBV2
cdr3_length: 13
j_call: TRBJ1-4
d_call: TRBD1
clone_size: NA

cdr3_aa: CASSLAPRARATEAFF
cdr3_nt: TGCGCCAGCAGCCTGGCCCCAAGGGCGAGGGCCACTGAAGCTTTCTTT
v_call: TRBV4-1
cdr3_length: 16
j_call: TRBJ1-1
d_call: NA
clone_size: NA

cdr3_aa: CASSEGQLNSPLHF
cdr3_nt: TGTGCCAGCAGTGAGGGGCAGCTCAATTCACCCCTCCACTTT
v_call: TRBV6-1
cdr3_length: 14
j_call: TRBJ1-6
d_call: NA
clone_size: NA

cdr3_aa: CASAIAGGPYEQFF
cdr3_nt: TGTGCCAGCGCGATAGCGGGGGGGCCCTATGAGCAGTTCTTC
v_call: TRBV7-8
cdr3_length: 14
j_call: TRBJ2-1
d_call: TRBD2
clone_size: NA

cdr3_aa: CASSERTGGAETQYF
cdr3_nt: TGTGCCAGCAGCGAACGGACAGGGGGCGCAGAGACCCAGTACTTC
v_call: TRBV7-2
cdr3_length: 15
j_call: TRBJ2-5
d_call: TRBD1
clone_size: NA

cdr3_aa: CASSERSGADTQYF
cdr3_nt: TGTGCCAGCAGTGAACGGTCGGGGGCAGATACGCAGTATTTT
v_call: TRBV2
cdr3_length: 14
j_call: TRBJ2-3
d_call: NA
clone_size: NA

cdr3_aa: CSAKQGTYEQYF
cdr3_nt: TGCAGCGCCAAACAGGGGACATACGAGCAGTACTTC
v_call: TRBV29-1
cdr3_length: 12
j_call: TRBJ2-7
d_call: TRBD1
clone_size: NA

cdr3_aa: CASSAPRDRGTNEKLFF
cdr3_nt: TGTGCCAGTAGTGCCCCGCGTGACAGGGGAACTAATGAAAAACTGTTTTTT
v_call: TRBV19
cdr3_length: 17
j_call: TRBJ1-4
d_call: TRBD1
clone_size: NA

cdr3_aa: CASSVGTENRVQETQYF
cdr3_nt: TGTGCCAGCAGCGTAGGGACGGAGAACAGGGTCCAAGAGACCCAGTACTTC
v_call: TRBV9
cdr3_length: 17
j_call: TRBJ2-5
d_call: NA
clone_size: once

cdr3_aa: CASSRTGGSERGNTIYF
cdr3_nt: TGCGCCAGCAGCCGGACAGGGGGCAGCGAAAGGGGAAACACCATATATTTT
v_call: TRBV5-1
cdr3_length: 17
j_call: TRBJ1-3
d_call: TRBD1
clone_size: NA

cdr3_aa: CASSVGQGAPYEQYF
cdr3_nt: TGTGCCAGCAGCGTAGGGCAGGGTGCGCCCTACGAGCAGTACTTC
v_call: TRBV9
cdr3_length: 15
j_call: TRBJ2-7
d_call: NA
clone_size: NA

cdr3_aa: CAWRTVGSRGAFF
cdr3_nt: TGTGCCTGGAGGACGGTGGGCTCTCGGGGGGCTTTCTTT
v_call: TRBV30
cdr3_length: 13
j_call: TRBJ1-1
d_call: NA
clone_size: once

cdr3_aa: CATEGVTDEQYF
cdr3_nt: TGTGCCACTGAGGGGGTTACGGACGAGCAGTACTTC
v_call: TRBV6-5
cdr3_length: 12
j_call: TRBJ2-7
d_call: NA
clone_size: NA

cdr3_aa: CASSFRQGEGQPQHF
cdr3_nt: TGTGCCAGCAGCTTTCGGCAGGGGGAGGGCCAGCCCCAGCATTTT
v_call: TRBV5-5
cdr3_length: 15
j_call: TRBJ1-5
d_call: TRBD1
clone_size: NA

cdr3_aa: CASSLRAAGGGNTGELFF
cdr3_nt: TGTGCCAGCAGTTTAAGGGCAGCGGGGGGCGGGAACACCGGGGAGCTGTTTTTT
v_call: TRBV27
cdr3_length: 18
j_call: TRBJ2-2
d_call: TRBD2
clone_size: few

cdr3_aa: CASSLVPGVQLYEQYF
cdr3_nt: TGCGCCAGCAGCTTGGTTCCCGGAGTTCAACTCTACGAGCAGTACTTC
v_call: TRBV5-1
cdr3_length: 16
j_call: TRBJ2-7
d_call: NA
clone_size: NA

cdr3_aa: CASTLSQQGASPLHF
cdr3_nt: TGCGCCAGCACCCTCTCACAGCAGGGAGCCTCACCCCTCCACTTT
v_call: TRBV5-1
cdr3_length: 15
j_call: TRBJ1-6
d_call: NA
clone_size: NA

cdr3_aa: CASSQSQKGLYNEQFF
cdr3_nt: TGTGCCAGCAGCCAATCCCAAAAGGGGCTATACAATGAGCAGTTCTTC
v_call: TRBV14
cdr3_length: 16
j_call: TRBJ2-1
d_call: NA
clone_size: NA

cdr3_aa: CASKRQGAYYNSPLHF
cdr3_nt: TGTGCCAGCAAACGACAGGGGGCTTACTATAATTCACCCCTCCACTTT
v_call: TRBV6-6
cdr3_length: 16
j_call: TRBJ1-6
d_call: TRBD1
clone_size: NA

cdr3_aa: CASSQRGDTEAFF
cdr3_nt: TGTGCCAGCAGTCAAAGGGGCGACACTGAAGCTTTCTTT
v_call: TRBV7-9
cdr3_length: 13
j_call: TRBJ1-1
d_call: NA
clone_size: few

cdr3_aa: CASPRGSGANVLTF
cdr3_nt: TGTGCCTCCCCCCGGGGCTCTGGGGCCAACGTCCTGACTTTC
v_call: TRBV30
cdr3_length: 14
j_call: TRBJ2-6
d_call: NA
clone_size: NA

cdr3_aa: CASSSIGGTNEKLFF
cdr3_nt: TGCGCCAGCAGCTCCATAGGAGGGACAAATGAAAAACTGTTTTTT
v_call: TRBV5-1
cdr3_length: 15
j_call: TRBJ1-4
d_call: NA
clone_size: NA

cdr3_aa: CASSQEDGQRPSTDTQYF
cdr3_nt: TGCGCCAGCAGCCAAGAAGACGGACAGAGACCAAGCACAGATACGCAGTATTTT
v_call: TRBV4-1
cdr3_length: 18
j_call: TRBJ2-3
d_call: NA
clone_size: NA

cdr3_aa: CASSPGNTQYF
cdr3_nt: TGTGCCAGCAGCCCCGGAAATACGCAGTATTTT
v_call: TRBV7-9
cdr3_length: 11
j_call: TRBJ2-3
d_call: NA
clone_size: NA

cdr3_aa: CASSPMGRGLVDTQYF
cdr3_nt: TGTGCCAGTAGCCCAATGGGGAGGGGGCTTGTCGATACGCAGTATTTT
v_call: TRBV19
cdr3_length: 16
j_call: TRBJ2-3
d_call: NA
clone_size: NA

cdr3_aa: CASRTSAGGLGEQFF
cdr3_nt: TGTGCAAGTCGGACCTCGGCGGGGGGCCTAGGTGAGCAGTTCTTC
v_call: TRBV12-2
cdr3_length: 15
j_call: TRBJ2-1
d_call: NA
clone_size: NA

cdr3_aa: CASSPWGQETQYF
cdr3_nt: TGTGCCAGCAGTCCTTGGGGCCAAGAGACCCAGTACTTC
v_call: TRBV11-2
cdr3_length: 13
j_call: TRBJ2-5
d_call: NA
clone_size: NA

cdr3_aa: CASSRGGGYGYTF
cdr3_nt: TGTGCCAGCAGCCGAGGGGGGGGCTATGGCTACACCTTC
v_call: TRBV7-2
cdr3_length: 13
j_call: TRBJ1-2
d_call: NA
clone_size: medium-sized

cdr3_aa: CASSSPGVRYQETQYF
cdr3_nt: TGTGCCAGCAGCTCCCCTGGCGTCCGGTACCAAGAGACCCAGTACTTC
v_call: TRBV7-9
cdr3_length: 16
j_call: TRBJ2-5
d_call: NA
clone_size: NA

cdr3_aa: CASSLDRVGNEKLFF
cdr3_nt: TGTGCCAGCAGTTTAGACAGGGTGGGGAATGAAAAACTGTTTTTT
v_call: TRBV5-5
cdr3_length: 15
j_call: TRBJ1-4
d_call: TRBD1
clone_size: NA

cdr3_aa: CASSMVAGQETQYF
cdr3_nt: TGTGCCAGTAGTATGGTAGCGGGGCAAGAGACCCAGTACTTC
v_call: TRBV19
cdr3_length: 14
j_call: TRBJ2-5
d_call: TRBD2
clone_size: once

cdr3_aa: CASSLVGAGANVLTF
cdr3_nt: TGTGCCAGCAGCTTAGTCGGGGCTGGGGCCAACGTCCTGACTTTC
v_call: TRBV7-2
cdr3_length: 15
j_call: TRBJ2-6
d_call: NA
clone_size: NA

cdr3_aa: CAWSVQGTNNQPQHF
cdr3_nt: TGTGCCTGGAGTGTGCAGGGTACGAATAATCAGCCCCAGCATTTT
v_call: TRBV30
cdr3_length: 15
j_call: TRBJ1-5
d_call: NA
clone_size: NA

cdr3_aa: CASSLGRIRGQGFFIF
cdr3_nt: TGTGCCAGCAGCTTAGGGCGGATCCGTGGACAGGGTTTTTTTATCTTC
v_call: TRBV7-2
cdr3_length: 16
j_call: TRBJ2-7
d_call: TRBD1
clone_size: once